In this sample, the clone carrying this T cell receptor (beta chain) turned up many times. Its specificity is unknown. These data are taken from a study of T cells in Graves' hyperthyroidism and ophthalmopathy. The study's findings and limits: Ophthalmopathy and stable hyperthyroidism were separated by a 13 V-J model. Ophthalmopathy onset followed model prediction by a median roughly 6 months.

There were TCR beta CDR3 regions amplified from RNA transcripts. Carried out on the TCR CDR3, a first-round RT-PCR used the HTBI primer set. TCRdb processed the multiplex PCR reads anew with MiXCR; each CDR3 protein has one entry. Among hundreds of thousands of distinct CDR3 sequences listed, roughly 14% were seen once. Any patient presenting with uncontrolled infection, other autoimmune disease, pregnancy or lactation was left out. The diagnostic basis comprised clinical symptoms, serum thyroxine and TRAb, thyroid ultrasound and orbital computed tomography. The germline gives CDR1 MDHEN, CDR2 SYDVKM. Trimming took off 5 bases at V and 0 bases at J, with 14 bases between the two ends. The CDR3 sequence is 15 residues long.

The source of this sequence is a man younger than 30 with Graves' ophthalmopathy. This chain links TRBV28 with TRBJ2-7, with D maybe TRBD2 (7 bases). Sequencing input: blood. The CDR3 spells CASSPGGQLSYEQYF. Written as DNA, the CDR3 is TGTGCCAGCAGTCCGGGGGGCCAACTCTCCTACGAGCAGTACTTC.